This TCR beta chain was captured by sequencing in a study of regulatory T cells in long-lasting Graves disease. General study points: Those with persistent disease had in common more public clonotypes (approximately 2,500) than new patients (about 970).

The CDR3 runs to 14 residues. J was trimmed by 4 bases and V by 5 bases; bases with no gene match: 8. The germline gives CDR1 DFQATT, CDR2 SNEGSKA (reference sequence). Time point denoted: persistent/refractory GD, antithyroid drugs over 5 years with positive TRAb. Extracted RNA from PBMCs served as the source of the TCR library. Arm-PCR of CDR3 regions and iRepertoire HTBI primers were used to build TCR beta libraries. TCRdb passed the multiplex PCR reads through MiXCR, listing each CDR3 protein once. This sample has 300,000 to 400,000 distinct CDR3 sequences, with roughly a fifth found just once. With respect to this clonotype: Its specificity is not known.

V gene TRBV20-1 combines with J gene TRBJ2-5; 9 nucleotides match TRBD1. Source: peripheral blood mononuclear cells (PBMCs), taken when the disease was refractory, from a patient treated with antithyroid drugs. The source is a female donor with Graves disease. Written as DNA, the CDR3 is TGCAGTGCTTCCGGGACAGGGTTTGGAGAGACCCAGTACTTC. This gives the protein CSASGTGFGETQYF.